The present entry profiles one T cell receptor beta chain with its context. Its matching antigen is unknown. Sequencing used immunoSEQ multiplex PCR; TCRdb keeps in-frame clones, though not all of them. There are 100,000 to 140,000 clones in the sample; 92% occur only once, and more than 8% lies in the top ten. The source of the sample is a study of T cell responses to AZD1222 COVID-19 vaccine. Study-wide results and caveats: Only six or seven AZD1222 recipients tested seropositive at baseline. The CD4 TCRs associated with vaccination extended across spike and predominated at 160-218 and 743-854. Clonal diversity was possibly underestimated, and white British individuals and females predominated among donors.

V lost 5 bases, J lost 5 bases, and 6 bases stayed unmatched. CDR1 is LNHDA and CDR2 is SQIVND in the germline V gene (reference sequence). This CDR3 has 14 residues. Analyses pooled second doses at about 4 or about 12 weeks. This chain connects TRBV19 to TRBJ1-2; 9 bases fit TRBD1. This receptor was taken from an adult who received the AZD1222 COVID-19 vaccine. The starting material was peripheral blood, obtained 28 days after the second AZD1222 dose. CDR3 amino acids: CASSPLGQGYGYTF. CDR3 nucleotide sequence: TGTGCCAGTAGTCCCCTCGGACAGGGGTATGGCTACACCTTC.